This TCR beta chain originates from a study of blood T cells in healthy people across ages. Findings of the study overall: Across samples, TCR beta diversity tracked strongly with naive T cell percentage.

This clonotype turned up a few times. Its antigen is still unknown. The people who gave samples were healthy Caucasians from Russia, aged roughly 6 to 90. The use of a sample-barcoded 5' primer and a J-beta primer mix characterized a second PCR of about 6 to 12 cycles. Each sample provided no less than 2.5 million CDR3-containing paired-end reads. TCRdb used MiXCR to reprocess the 5' RACE reads, holding one entry per CDR3 protein. This sample has 250,000 to 300,000 distinct CDR3 sequences, with roughly 29% found just once. Material for sequencing was blood. The clonotype was recovered from a woman in her sixties or seventies in good health.

The CDR3 nucleotides are TGCGCCAGCAGCTTGGCCACCGGGACTAGCAGCAACGAGCAGTACTTC. The encoded protein is CASSLATGTSSNEQYF. J is TRBJ2-1 and V is TRBV5-1, with 9 bases lining up with TRBD2. The closer fit of TRBJ2-7 to the DNA end suggests the J call may be wrong. The CDR3 has 16 residues. Germline V gene lookup returns CDR1 SGHRS and CDR2 YFSETQ.